One and the same sample provided the 21 T cell receptor beta chains below, sequenced in a study of cytomegalovirus exposure and HLA in healthy donors. Both 60 Vbeta primers and 13 Jbeta primers went into the PCR. Assay: immunoSEQ multiplex PCR; the TCRdb copy retains only in-frame clones and omits some. This table holds about 180,000 clones, around 85% found once. Sample: PBMCs. These receptor sequences come from a boy between 2 and 10 years old in good health and CMV-seronegative.

The chain is built from TRBV30 and TRBJ2-1; 7 bases match TRBD2. Germline CDR1 is GTSNPN and CDR2 is SVGIG (reference sequence). The junction had 2 bases not matched to a gene; V was cut back by 3 bases and J by 9 bases. CDR3 length equals 11 residues. The CDR3 here is CAWSPGGEQFF. CDR3 DNA sequence: TGTGCCTGGAGCCCGGGGGGTGAGCAGTTCTTC.

This clone was picked up one time. The chain is built from TRBV6-1 and TRBJ2-1; D is unresolved. The germline CDR1 and CDR2 sequences are MNHNS and SASEGT. The CDR3 runs 15 residues. V was trimmed by 6 bases and J by 2 bases, leaving 14 bases between them. Here the CDR3 DNA reads TGTGCCAGCAGCGCGCACTACTTTCCCTACAATGAGCAGTTCTTC. It encodes CASSAHYFPYNEQFF.

This CDR3 reads CASSSIDRNQPQHF. CDR3 DNA: TGTGCCAGCAGCTCGATAGACAGAAATCAGCCCCAGCATTTT. The rearrangement links TRBV7-8 to TRBJ1-5; possible D gene TRBD1, 5 bases. The CDR3 is 14 amino acids. The V gene lost 4 bases and the J gene lost 4 bases, with 11 bases spanning the gap. Germline-derived CDR1 and CDR2 are SGHVS and FQNEAQ. Together with reference TRBV7-8 and TRBJ1-5, the CDR3 gives the full variable domain: GAGVSQSPRYKVAKRGQDVALRCDPISGHVSLFWYQQALGQGPEFLTYFQNEAQLDKSGLPSDRFFAERPEGSVSTLKIQRTQQEDSAVYLCASSSIDRNQPQHFGDGTRLSIL.

V usage is TRBV11-2 and J usage is TRBJ1-3; D remains unclear. Trimming pared 0 bases from V and 5 bases from J, leaving 11 bases between. From germline, CDR1 is SGHAT and CDR2 FQNNGV. The CDR3 contains 15 residues. CDR3 residues: CASSLDTPVRNTIYF. In DNA form, the CDR3 reads TGTGCCAGCAGCTTAGATACGCCAGTCAGAAACACCATATATTTT.

This clone was seen a handful of times. This chain uses TRBV2 with TRBJ2-2, with D hard to call. The germline V gene encodes CDR1 SNHLY and CDR2 FYNNEI. The CDR3 covers 14 residues. V was shortened by 6 bases and J by 2 bases, with 10 bases between the two germline ends. Here the CDR3 reads CASRPTVNTGELFF. The DNA of the CDR3 is TGTGCCAGCAGGCCTACAGTTAACACCGGGGAGCTGTTTTTT.

This clone has just one count. This chain links TRBV10-3 with TRBJ2-1; 8 positions agree with TRBD1. The length of the CDR3 is 14 residues. The germline gives CDR1 ENHRY, CDR2 SYGVKD. With V trimmed by 7 bases and J by 6 bases, 8 bases remained unmatched. The CDR3 is CAITGQGAFNEQFF. CDR3 DNA: TGTGCCATCACAGGCCAGGGGGCTTTCAATGAGCAGTTCTTC.

The chain employs TRBV9 and TRBJ2-6; D unresolved. The CDR3 loop spans 14 amino acids. Trimming cost V 4 bases and J 2 bases, with 7 bases left between them. Germline V gene lookup returns CDR1 SGDLS and CDR2 YYNGEE. CDR3 protein: CASSPFPGANVLTF. The CDR3 DNA is TGTGCCAGCAGCCCCTTTCCTGGGGCCAACGTCCTGACTTTC.

V and J are TRBV6-4 and TRBJ2-2; no clear D. Between the trimmed V and J ends, which lost 6 bases and 0 bases, there was a span of 5 bases. Germline CDR1 reads MRHNA; CDR2 reads SNTAGT. The CDR3 extends over 13 amino acids. In nucleotides, the CDR3 is TGTGCCAGCAGCCAGACGAACACCGGGGAGCTGTTTTTT. Amino acid sequence: CASSQTNTGELFF.

The V call is TRBV7-6, the J call TRBJ2-1; weak D call: TRBD2 (6 bases). Germline CDR1 is SGHVS and CDR2 is FNYEAQ. The V end lost 5 bases, the J end lost 7 bases, and 15 bases lay between the germline ends. The CDR3 is made up of 14 amino acids. CDR3 bases: TGTGCCAGCAGCGCCACCGGGGGTTCAAATGAGCAGTTCTTC. This codes for CASSATGGSNEQFF.

In this sample, this clone turned up a few times. The chain links TRBV5-1 to TRBJ2-1; 15 bases are shared with TRBD2. Trimming removed 1 base from V and 7 bases from J; junction bases left unmatched: 6. The CDR3 runs 17 residues. CDR1 is SGHRS and CDR2 is YFSETQ in the germline V gene. The CDR3 coding sequence is TGCGCCAGCAGCTTGACAGCCGGGACTAGCGGGAGGAATGAGCAGTTCTTC. It is translated as CASSLTAGTSGRNEQFF.

This chain links TRBV5-4 with TRBJ1-2, with 8 bases aligning to TRBD1. Per the germline V gene, CDR1 is SGHNT and CDR2 is YYREEE (reference sequence). Losses at the gene ends were 5 bases for V and 7 bases for J; bases not matched to a gene: 7. This CDR3 contains 13 residues. CDR3: CASSTGTGGGYTF. The DNA for the CDR3 is TGTGCCAGCAGTACCGGTACAGGGGGTGGCTACACCTTC.

The chain joins TRBV28 to TRBJ2-7; 7 nucleotides match TRBD1. With 2 bases clipped from V and 7 bases from J, the junction kept 8 bases outside the gene matches. This CDR3 region has 14 residues. CDR1 is MDHEN, CDR2 SYDVKM, per germline. The CDR3 spells CASSLGDRVLEQYV. The CDR3 DNA follows: TGTGCCAGCAGTTTAGGAGACAGGGTTCTTGAGCAGTACGTC.

The gene calls are TRBV2 and TRBJ2-2; 11 nucleotides match TRBD2. The CDR3 totals 16 residues. The germline gives CDR1 SNHLY, CDR2 FYNNEI. V lost 7 bases and J lost 3; bases outside the gene matches: 7. CDR3 bases: TGTGCCAGCAAAAGGACTAGCGGGCGACACACCGGGGAGCTGTTTTTT. This gives the protein CASKRTSGRHTGELFF.

In its sample, this clone was seen a few times. The chain carries TRBV30 and TRBJ1-2, with 7 positions matching TRBD1. Per the germline V gene, CDR1 is GTSNPN and CDR2 is SVGIG (reference sequence). V was pared by 6 bases and J by 8 bases, with 12 bases of the junction left unmatched. CDR3 length: 13 amino acids. CDR3: CACVTGSLWGYTF. CDR3 DNA: TGTGCCTGCGTGACAGGGTCGTTGTGGGGCTACACCTTC.

This clone was observed once. This chain uses TRBV5-4 with TRBJ2-3; 11 bases are a match to TRBD2. V lost 6 bases, J lost 2 bases, and 11 bases stayed unmatched. The CDR3 covers 17 residues. Germline V gene data show CDR1 as SGHNT and CDR2 as YYREEE (reference sequence). CDR3 nucleotide sequence: TGTGCCAGCACCGCCCTAGCGGGGGGAGACTTCACAGATACGCAGTATTTT. This encodes CASTALAGGDFTDTQYF.

This clone was seen only once. This chain links TRBV7-2 with TRBJ1-2, with a tentative D call TRBD1 (5 bases). Trimming cost V 1 base and J 4 bases, with 16 bases left between them. Germline lookup yields CDR1 SGHTA and CDR2 FQGNSA. The CDR3 is 16 residues long. The CDR3: CASSLGLRGIAYGYTF. The CDR3, as DNA: TGTGCCAGCAGCTTAGGGTTACGGGGGATTGCCTATGGCTACACCTTC.

The J gene is TRBJ2-7, the V gene TRBV6-1; 8 nucleotides line up with TRBD1. The trim removed 5 bases at V and 1 base at J, leaving 7 bases unmatched. CDR3 size: 15 residues. Germline CDR1 MNHNS, CDR2 SASEGT. CDR3 bases: TGTGCCAGCAGTCCCCCGGGACAGGAATCCTACGAGCAGTACTTC. Its translation: CASSPPGQESYEQYF.

The chain uses TRBV11-3 and TRBJ1-6; D not resolved. V was shortened by 2 bases and J by 6 bases, with 5 bases between the two germline ends. Germline-derived CDR1 and CDR2 are SGHNT and YENEEA. The CDR3 is made up of 13 amino acids. CDR3 in DNA: TGTGCCAGCAGCTTAAAGCGTAATTCACCCCTCCACTTT. It specifies CASSLKRNSPLHF.

This clone is a singleton in its sample. The chain uses TRBV19 and TRBJ1-5; D gene unclear. V lost 0 bases and J lost 5, with 5 bases in between. Germline V gene sequence: CDR1 LNHDA, CDR2 SQIVND (reference sequence). The CDR3 is 13 amino acids. The CDR3 nucleotides read TGTGCCAGTAGTATAGAGGAGTATCAGCCCCAGCATTTT. Amino acid sequence: CASSIEEYQPQHF.

The chain uses TRBV2 and TRBJ1-5, with 7 bases identical to TRBD1. The junction had 10 bases not matched to a gene; V was cut back by 7 bases and J by 7 bases. Per germline, CDR1 SNHLY and CDR2 FYNNEI. The CDR3 sequence is 14 residues long. CDR3 region: CASTTGTQGQPQHF. The CDR3 region has the DNA TGTGCCAGCACGACAGGGACCCAAGGACAGCCCCAGCATTTT.

The genes are TRBV25-1 and TRBJ2-7; maybe TRBD2 (5 bases). The CDR3 has 14 amino acids. Germline assignment: CDR1 MGHDK and CDR2 SYGVNS. V lost 10 bases and J lost 4, with 20 bases in between. The CDR3 nucleotides are TGTGCCACCAGCTCCCCCGGACTGATGTACGAGCAGTACTTC. It specifies CATSSPGLMYEQYF.